These 18 T cell receptor beta chains originate from one sample sequenced in a study of T cells after somatic rescue of genetic block. Produced via immunoSEQ multiplex PCR; TCRdb's table is partial and in-frame only. Of about 6,800 clones listed, roughly four fifths are singletons. The sample taken for sequencing was peripheral blood mononuclear cells (PBMCs). The receptors were gathered from a boy younger than 18.

This sequence joins TRBV4-3 and TRBJ1-2, with a tentative D call TRBD1 (5 bases). The CDR3 spans 16 residues. Germline V gene data show CDR1 as LGHNA and CDR2 as YSLEER. V lost 0 bases to trimming and J lost 0 bases, with 11 bases between them. DNA for the CDR3: TGCGCCAGCAGCCAAGATGGTAGGGGAGCTAACTATGGCTACACCTTC. Its protein is CASSQDGRGANYGYTF.

The CDR3 is CASSTTGGGTDTQYF. DNA of the CDR3: TGTGCCAGCAGCACCACAGGGGGAGGCACAGATACGCAGTATTTT. This sequence joins TRBV7-3 and TRBJ2-3; 8 bases map to TRBD1. The germline V gene has CDR1 SGHTA and CDR2 FQGTGA. V lost 5 bases to trimming and J lost 1 base; unmatched junction nucleotides: 5. The CDR3 has 15 amino acids.

The rearrangement links TRBV9 to TRBJ2-7; the D call may be TRBD1 or TRBD2 (6 bases each). V was cut by 2 bases and J by 7 bases, with 13 bases left in between. The V gene's germline CDR1 is SGDLS and CDR2 YYNGEE. The CDR3 covers 13 residues. This CDR3 reads CASSVGGRGEQYF. The CDR3 DNA sequence: TGTGCCAGCAGCGTGGGGGGCAGGGGAGAGCAGTACTTC.

This clone has only a few counts. This chain joins TRBV20-1 and TRBJ1-1; D is unclear. V was pared by 4 bases and J by 0 bases, with 3 bases between. This CDR3 is 11 amino acids long. CDR1 DFQATT and CDR2 SNEGSKA come from the germline V gene (reference sequence). The chain's CDR3 is CSATMNTEAFF. In DNA form, the CDR3 reads TGCAGTGCTACCATGAACACTGAAGCTTTCTTT.

The chain has TRBV12-5 and TRBJ1-1, with a weak D call TRBD1 (6 bases). The CDR3 loop spans 16 amino acids. The V and J ends lost 3 bases and 0 bases respectively, with 14 bases between them. CDR1 is LGHNT, CDR2 FRNRAP, per germline. The chain's CDR3 is CASGFGTGRMNTEAFF. The CDR3 DNA is TGTGCTAGTGGTTTCGGAACAGGGCGAATGAACACTGAAGCTTTCTTT.

The chain joins TRBV6-5 to TRBJ1-6; TRBD1 matches 7 bases. The CDR3 runs to 15 residues. Germline V CDR1 and CDR2: MNHEY, SVGAGI. Germline trimming cut 4 bases from V and 7 bases from J; bases unmatched to any gene: 7. The chain's CDR3 is CASSFYGTANSPLHF. In nucleotides, the CDR3 is TGTGCCAGCAGTTTCTACGGGACAGCAAATTCACCCCTCCACTTT.

The chain joins TRBV5-5 to TRBJ1-4; D unclear. In germline, CDR1 is SGHKS, CDR2 YYEKEE (reference sequence). This CDR3 contains 12 residues. V gave up 5 bases and J gave up 8 bases, with 10 bases separating them. In DNA, the CDR3 is TGTGCCAGCAGTGCGACGTACGAAAAACTGTTTTTT. Encoded protein: CASSATYEKLFF.

This clone appeared once. This chain connects TRBV27 to TRBJ2-4, with 8 bases matching TRBD2. V was pared by 4 bases and J by 0 bases, with 17 bases of the junction left unmatched. CDR1 MNHEY and CDR2 SMNVEV come from the germline V gene (reference sequence). This CDR3 has 20 residues. CDR3 in amino acids: CASSSRLVAGKTVAKNIQYF. The CDR3 DNA reads TGTGCCAGCAGTTCTCGTTTGGTAGCGGGAAAAACCGTAGCCAAAAACATTCAGTACTTC.

This clone appeared a single time. The rearrangement joins TRBV9 to TRBJ2-7, with 9 bases aligning to TRBD2. This CDR3 region has 16 residues. Trimming took 3 bases from V and 6 from J; bases not matched to a gene: 13. CDR1 SGDLS and CDR2 YYNGEE come from the germline V gene. The CDR3 loop is CASSASSGGPVGEQYF. The CDR3, as DNA: TGTGCCAGCAGCGCATCGAGCGGGGGGCCCGTGGGCGAGCAGTACTTC.

This clone was found once. This rearrangement joins TRBV28 to TRBJ2-7; D ambiguous. The length of the CDR3 is 12 residues. From germline, CDR1 is MDHEN and CDR2 SYDVKM. V lost 3 bases, J lost 6 bases, and 9 bases lay in between. The CDR3 reads CASSFFPFEQYF. Here the CDR3 DNA reads TGTGCCAGCAGTTTCTTCCCTTTCGAGCAGTACTTC.

This chain connects TRBV4-1 to TRBJ1-1, with D perhaps TRBD1 (5 bases). Trimming took off 4 bases at V and 1 base at J, with 13 bases between the two ends. This CDR3 comprises 15 residues. Germline V gene lookup returns CDR1 MGHRA and CDR2 YSYEKL. The CDR3 region is CASSLSGGGNTEAFF. Written as DNA, the CDR3 is TGCGCCAGCAGCCTGTCGGGGGGAGGGAACACTGAAGCTTTCTTT.

This clone occurred a few times. This chain links TRBV11-2 with TRBJ1-6; D gene ambiguous. The V end lost 0 bases, the J end lost 6 bases, and 9 bases lay between the germline ends. Germline V CDR1 and CDR2: SGHAT, FQNNGV. The CDR3 has 15 amino acids. The CDR3 sequence is CASSLDRFGNSPLHF. The CDR3 region has the DNA TGTGCCAGCAGCTTAGATCGATTTGGTAATTCACCCCTCCACTTT. The whole variable domain, filled in from reference TRBV11-2 and TRBJ1-6, reads EAGVAQSPRYKIIEKRQSVAFWCNPISGHATLYWYQQILGQGPKLLIQFQNNGVVDDSQLPKDRFSAERLKGVDSTLKIQPAKLEDSAVYLCASSLDRFGNSPLHFGNGTRLTVT.

This clone was counted between two and nine times. V usage is TRBV7-2 and J usage is TRBJ1-6; D uncertain. V lost 2 bases and J lost 10, with 12 bases in between. The germline V gene has CDR1 SGHTA and CDR2 FQGNSA. There are 14 residues in the CDR3. The chain's CDR3 is CASSLMGRESPLHF. For the CDR3, the DNA is TGTGCCAGCAGCTTAATGGGGAGAGAGTCACCCCTCCACTTT.

The chain has TRBV13 and TRBJ2-3, with D perhaps matching TRBD2 (10 bases). Germline V gives CDR1 PRHDT, CDR2 FYEKMQ (reference sequence). The CDR3 is 23 residues long. With 5 bases removed from V and 5 bases from J, the gap between germline ends came to 41 bases. The chain's CDR3 is CASSLTGGIASGRYGLDGDTQYF. DNA of the CDR3: TGTGCCAGCAGCCTAACAGGGGGCATCGCTAGCGGGAGATATGGATTGGATGGAGATACGCAGTATTTT.

The chain carries TRBV4-2 and TRBJ2-1; TRBD1 aligns across 11 bases. The ends lost 4 bases at V and 1 base at J; junction bases unmatched: 0. This CDR3 spans 15 amino acids. CDR1 LGHNA and CDR2 YNFKEQ come from the germline V gene. This CDR3 is CASSRDRGSYNEQFF. The CDR3 nucleotides read TGTGCCAGCAGCCGGGACAGGGGGTCCTACAATGAGCAGTTCTTC.

The chain combines TRBV19 with TRBJ2-7; D might be TRBD1 or TRBD2, each matching 5 bases. Per germline, CDR1 LNHDA and CDR2 SQIVND (reference sequence). The CDR3 contains 12 residues. The V gene lost 7 bases and the J gene lost 7 bases, with 14 bases spanning the gap. The CDR3 protein is CASTGPTREQYF. CDR3 nucleotide sequence: TGTGCCAGTACGGGACCGACGAGAGAGCAGTACTTC.

This rearrangement joins TRBV4-2 to TRBJ1-6; possible D gene TRBD1, 6 bases. The germline V gene encodes CDR1 LGHNA and CDR2 YNFKEQ. Trimming took 4 bases from V and 8 from J, leaving 12 bases between them. The CDR3 totals 14 residues. CDR3 coding DNA: TGTGCCAGCAGCCCGCGGACAGCACATTCACCCCTCCACTTT. It is translated as CASSPRTAHSPLHF.

The chain uses TRBV28 and TRBJ2-3; possible D gene TRBD2, 5 bases. V was trimmed by 6 bases and J by 4 bases, leaving 20 bases between them. The germline CDR1 and CDR2 sequences are MDHEN and SYDVKM. This CDR3 is built from 16 residues. The CDR3 reads CASSLRRLAGADTQYF. The CDR3 DNA reads TGTGCCAGCAGCCTACGGCGGCTAGCCGGCGCAGATACGCAGTATTTT.